This entry lists 6 T cell receptor beta chains sequenced from one sample in a study of cytomegalovirus exposure and HLA in healthy donors. Amplification used 60 Vbeta primers and 13 Jbeta primers. Only in-frame clones appear in the TCRdb table, and some are missing; sequencing was by immunoSEQ multiplex PCR. The profile shows about 140,000 clones, around 80% of them singletons. Sequenced material: PBMCs. These receptors were taken from a man younger than 35 in good health and CMV-seropositive.

This chain joins TRBV19 and TRBJ2-7; perhaps TRBD1 as D (6 bases). V shed 6 bases and J shed 7 bases, with 16 bases lying between them. Germline lookup yields CDR1 LNHDA and CDR2 SQIVND (reference sequence). This CDR3 is built from 13 residues. The CDR3 loop reads CASSTLVGQEQYF. Written as DNA, the CDR3 is TGTGCCAGTAGCACACTCGTCGGACAGGAGCAGTACTTC.

The gene calls are TRBV29-1 and TRBJ2-5; 7 bases are shared with TRBD2. J was trimmed by 5 bases and V by 4 bases; bases with no gene match: 7. This CDR3 contains 13 residues. Germline CDR1 is SQVTM and CDR2 is ANQGSEA. This chain's CDR3 is CSVVPGGGETQYF. The CDR3 coding sequence is TGCAGCGTTGTCCCGGGAGGAGGGGAGACCCAGTACTTC.

This clone appeared a single time. The chain combines TRBV18 with TRBJ2-2; 8 positions match TRBD1. V gave up 7 bases and J gave up 1 base; unmatched junction bases: 2. The CDR3 totals 14 residues. The germline CDR1 and CDR2 sequences are KGHSH and LQKENI. The CDR3 sequence is CASLGQGNTGELFF. The DNA for the CDR3 is TGTGCCAGCTTAGGACAGGGGAACACCGGGGAGCTGTTTTTT.

The chain is built from TRBV11-3 and TRBJ1-1; D may be TRBD1 (5 bases). Trimming cost V 1 base and J 4 bases, with 19 bases left between them. The CDR3 runs 17 residues. Germline CDR1 and CDR2: SGHNT and YENEEA. The CDR3 region has the DNA TGTGCCAGCAGCTTAGTAGGGTTTCGGGGGGAGGTCACTGAAGCTTTCTTT. Translating it yields CASSLVGFRGEVTEAFF.

This clone showed up just once. The V call is TRBV27, the J call TRBJ2-7; TRBD2 aligns across 8 bases. Germline V lookup: CDR1 MNHEY, CDR2 SMNVEV (reference sequence). V lost 9 bases, J lost 2 bases, and 12 bases stayed unmatched. The CDR3 has 15 amino acids. CDR3 in DNA: TGTGCCAGGGACTCGGGGGGGTCTATGACCTACGAGCAGTACTTC. Amino acid sequence: CARDSGGSMTYEQYF.

This chain joins TRBV27 and TRBJ2-7, with 11 nucleotides matching TRBD2. After removal of 4 bases from V and 2 bases from J, the junction contained 1 base not matched to a gene. The CDR3 has 14 residues. Germline values: CDR1 MNHEY, CDR2 SMNVEV (reference sequence). For the CDR3, the DNA is TGTGCCAGCAGTTCGGGACTAGCGGCCTACGAGCAGTACTTC. It specifies CASSSGLAAYEQYF.